The 7 T cell receptor beta chains reported below all come from one sample, sequenced in a study of OX40 agonist ivuxolimab in advanced cancers. Assay used: immunoSEQ multiplex PCR; TCRdb lists only in-frame clones, some missing. This sample has 70,000 or so clones, with roughly nine tenths found just once. This material consisted of CD4+ or CD8+ T cells sorted from blood, taken in a trial of the OX40 agonist ivuxolimab. These receptors came from an adult with an advanced solid tumor such as melanoma, head and neck, liver or kidney cancer.

The CDR3 nucleotides read TGTGCCAGCAGACCTCCGGGACAGGTGAAGCCCCAGCATTTT. Translation gives CASRPPGQVKPQHF. The chain links TRBV6-1 to TRBJ1-5; 8 positions match TRBD1. Trimming removed 6 bases from V and 8 bases from J; junction bases left unmatched: 9. Germline lookup yields CDR1 MNHNS and CDR2 SASEGT. This CDR3 is 14 amino acids long.

The table lists this clone with a count of one. The genes are TRBV28 and TRBJ1-2; 7 bases agree with TRBD1. With V trimmed by 7 bases and J by 7 bases, 6 bases remained unmatched. CDR3 length: 12 residues. Germline CDR1 MDHEN, CDR2 SYDVKM. CDR3 coding DNA: TGTGCCAGCAACCGGGACAGTTTTGGCTACACCTTC. Residues: CASNRDSFGYTF.

The V call is TRBV18, the J call TRBJ2-7; TRBD1 might be the D (6 bases). The CDR3 has 15 residues. The V and J ends lost 6 bases and 0 bases respectively, with 15 bases between them. Germline lookup yields CDR1 KGHSH and CDR2 LQKENI. The CDR3 DNA sequence: TGTGCCAGCTCGTCCACAGGGATGAGCTCCTACGAGCAGTACTTC. This gives the protein CASSSTGMSSYEQYF.

The rearrangement uses TRBV5-6 and TRBJ1-3, with D hard to call. The germline V gene has CDR1 SGHDT and CDR2 YYEEEE. The V end lost 4 bases, the J end lost 1 base, and 9 bases lay between the germline ends. This CDR3 has 14 amino acids. CDR3 bases: TGTGCCAGCAGCCCGCCTCTATCTGGAAACACCATATATTTT. It codes for CASSPPLSGNTIYF.

This chain links TRBV2 with TRBJ1-2; no clear D. The CDR3 extends over 13 amino acids. V lost 6 bases and J 8 bases, leaving 16 bases between the germline ends. Germline CDR1 reads SNHLY; CDR2 reads FYNNEI. CDR3 DNA: TGTGCCAGCAGCGAACCGGGCCCTGGGGGCTACACCTTC. Translation: CASSEPGPGGYTF. Together with reference TRBV2 and TRBJ1-2, the CDR3 gives the full variable domain: EPEVTQTPSHQVTQMGQEVILRCVPISNHLYFYWYRQILGQKVEFLVSFYNNEISEKSEIFDDQFSVERPDGSNFTLKIRSTKLEDSAMYFCASSEPGPGGYTFGSGTRLTVV.

The rearrangement uses TRBV10-3 and TRBJ2-7, with D perhaps assigned TRBD1 or TRBD2 (6 bases each). CDR3 size: 14 residues. CDR1 is ENHRY, CDR2 SYGVKD, per germline. Trimming left V 3 bases short and J 4 bases short, with 13 bases between. CDR3 DNA sequence: TGTGCCATCAGTGACCGGGGGCCCTCATACGAGCAGTACTTC. It specifies CAISDRGPSYEQYF.

In this sample, this clone turned up a few times. V is TRBV11-2 and J is TRBJ1-5, with D unresolved. V was cut by 2 bases and J by 0 bases, with 8 bases left in between. The CDR3 length is 15 residues. The V gene's germline CDR1 is SGHAT and CDR2 FQNNGV. Here the CDR3 reads CASSLTGVSNQPQHF. The CDR3 bases are TGTGCCAGCAGCTTAACGGGAGTTAGCAATCAGCCCCAGCATTTT.